This paragraph covers one T cell receptor beta chain sequence. Its antigen remains unidentified. Base qualities are missing; no much larger clone stands one base away. During colonoscopy, one to two pinch biopsies were obtained from the rectum for research. Before the diagnostic colonoscopy, none of the ulcerative colitis patients had been given any immunosuppressive medication. Before DNA isolation, rectal biopsies were subjected to proteinase K digestion. The Wizard kit (Promega) was used to extract genomic DNA from the blood and intestinal samples. This record comes from a study of pediatric ulcerative colitis (dated by TCRdb to the late 2010s). For context, the study as a whole: Of the ulcerative colitis patients, about 7 had pancolitis and two had left-sided colitis, and histology in every patient was consistent with ulcerative colitis. From fewer than ten newly diagnosed, treatment-naive pediatric ulcerative colitis patients and four non-IBD control children, paired blood and rectal samples were collected. Using the Pediatric Ulcerative Colitis Activity Index, two patients were classed as having mild disease, several as having moderate disease and three as having acute severe colitis.

Through the immunoSEQ TRB Survey service, multiplex V and J primers were used to amplify rearranged CDR3 beta regions from genomic DNA. To keep depth equal across samples, survey-level sequencing depth of up to 500,000 reads per sample was applied. The libraries were purified and pooled, then sequenced using Illumina technology. In the paper's pipeline: immunoSEQ online tools were used for productive clonality, sample overlap, pairwise scatters, CDR3 beta length, V/D/J gene usage and productiveness. Alongside Shannon and Simpson indices, calculated diversity was computed as the number of unique rearrangements divided by total templates, multiplied by 100. Z-score normalized data were analyzed by principal component analysis with the R prcomp function and the ggbiplot package. Morisita's index was used to measure clonal overlap between blood and rectum within each subject. TCRdb re-hosts the immuneACCESS table, in-frame sequences only. Its copies lack some clones; in the studies checked, an unresolved V gene accounts for under half of them, and the cause for the rest is not known. D and trimming come from the DNA, and the V and J calls and clone size come from that table. In all, the sample holds about 34,000 clones, and around 75% of those were seen once. The ten most abundant clones make up 8% to 9.5% of the sample.

V is pruned by 3 bases and J by 4 bases, leaving 20 bases of the junction without a gene match. The CDR3 covers 19 residues, taking in both the cysteine and the phenylalanine. Of all the DNA, just the CDR3 is kept, 57 bases in frame from base 1. CDR1 and CDR2, looked up from the germline V gene (reference sequence), are PRHDT and FYEKMQ. What the work shows at the level of the full study, not this receptor alone: Rectal pinch biopsies may have included blood-derived T cells, especially in patients with overt colitis. Significantly higher autologous blood-rectal clonal overlap was found in ulcerative colitis patients than in controls, which suggested increased T cell trafficking to inflamed tissue. For technical reasons, blood samples from a couple of patients gave substantially fewer templates, and these samples were excluded from the blood-rectal overlap analysis. Only a few individuals were included in the healthy control group, which was small. Because repertoires came from total lymphocyte DNA, patterns in rare subsets such as regulatory T cells may not be reflected. Two rectal CDR3 clonotypes were detected in all ulcerative colitis patients and were not detected in any of the controls. Controls, mild-moderate and acute severe colitis patients were separated by rectal repertoire features, and reduced rectal diversity due to clonal expansions was observed in acute severe colitis.

This receptor was identified in a boy aged 5 to 17 with severe ulcerative colitis. The chain is assembled from TRBV13 and TRBJ2-7; 8 nucleotides in the junction match TRBD1. Sequenced input: gut tissue. In nucleotide form, the sequence is TGTGCCAGCAGCTTGGGTTTCGGGGACAGACAGGGGAGGCGGTACGAGCAGTACTTC. Its translation reads: CASSLGFGDRQGRRYEQYF.